Reported below is one T cell receptor (beta chain). Antigen specificity is unknown. This sample stems from a study of response to subunit inactivated influenza vaccine. The germline gives CDR1 MNHEY, CDR2 SVGAGI. This CDR3 region has 14 residues. V was pared by 2 bases and J by 5 bases, with 9 bases between. Study observations and caveats: Each seasonal influenza vaccination recruits few new T cells, the authors suggested.

TCRdb called the RT-PCR reads again in MiXCR, with one record for every CDR3 protein. This table holds more than 600,000 distinct CDR3 sequences, about 18% found once. The origin of this receptor is a man between 50 and 59 years old who received an inactivated influenza vaccine. The J gene is TRBJ2-2, the V gene TRBV6-5, with D maybe TRBD1 (5 bases). The sequenced sample was PBMCs from blood, obtained roughly 5 days after vaccination. As DNA, the CDR3 is TGTGCCAGCAGTTACAACAGGTTGACCGGGGAGCTGTTTTTT. Translated, it gives CASSYNRLTGELFF.